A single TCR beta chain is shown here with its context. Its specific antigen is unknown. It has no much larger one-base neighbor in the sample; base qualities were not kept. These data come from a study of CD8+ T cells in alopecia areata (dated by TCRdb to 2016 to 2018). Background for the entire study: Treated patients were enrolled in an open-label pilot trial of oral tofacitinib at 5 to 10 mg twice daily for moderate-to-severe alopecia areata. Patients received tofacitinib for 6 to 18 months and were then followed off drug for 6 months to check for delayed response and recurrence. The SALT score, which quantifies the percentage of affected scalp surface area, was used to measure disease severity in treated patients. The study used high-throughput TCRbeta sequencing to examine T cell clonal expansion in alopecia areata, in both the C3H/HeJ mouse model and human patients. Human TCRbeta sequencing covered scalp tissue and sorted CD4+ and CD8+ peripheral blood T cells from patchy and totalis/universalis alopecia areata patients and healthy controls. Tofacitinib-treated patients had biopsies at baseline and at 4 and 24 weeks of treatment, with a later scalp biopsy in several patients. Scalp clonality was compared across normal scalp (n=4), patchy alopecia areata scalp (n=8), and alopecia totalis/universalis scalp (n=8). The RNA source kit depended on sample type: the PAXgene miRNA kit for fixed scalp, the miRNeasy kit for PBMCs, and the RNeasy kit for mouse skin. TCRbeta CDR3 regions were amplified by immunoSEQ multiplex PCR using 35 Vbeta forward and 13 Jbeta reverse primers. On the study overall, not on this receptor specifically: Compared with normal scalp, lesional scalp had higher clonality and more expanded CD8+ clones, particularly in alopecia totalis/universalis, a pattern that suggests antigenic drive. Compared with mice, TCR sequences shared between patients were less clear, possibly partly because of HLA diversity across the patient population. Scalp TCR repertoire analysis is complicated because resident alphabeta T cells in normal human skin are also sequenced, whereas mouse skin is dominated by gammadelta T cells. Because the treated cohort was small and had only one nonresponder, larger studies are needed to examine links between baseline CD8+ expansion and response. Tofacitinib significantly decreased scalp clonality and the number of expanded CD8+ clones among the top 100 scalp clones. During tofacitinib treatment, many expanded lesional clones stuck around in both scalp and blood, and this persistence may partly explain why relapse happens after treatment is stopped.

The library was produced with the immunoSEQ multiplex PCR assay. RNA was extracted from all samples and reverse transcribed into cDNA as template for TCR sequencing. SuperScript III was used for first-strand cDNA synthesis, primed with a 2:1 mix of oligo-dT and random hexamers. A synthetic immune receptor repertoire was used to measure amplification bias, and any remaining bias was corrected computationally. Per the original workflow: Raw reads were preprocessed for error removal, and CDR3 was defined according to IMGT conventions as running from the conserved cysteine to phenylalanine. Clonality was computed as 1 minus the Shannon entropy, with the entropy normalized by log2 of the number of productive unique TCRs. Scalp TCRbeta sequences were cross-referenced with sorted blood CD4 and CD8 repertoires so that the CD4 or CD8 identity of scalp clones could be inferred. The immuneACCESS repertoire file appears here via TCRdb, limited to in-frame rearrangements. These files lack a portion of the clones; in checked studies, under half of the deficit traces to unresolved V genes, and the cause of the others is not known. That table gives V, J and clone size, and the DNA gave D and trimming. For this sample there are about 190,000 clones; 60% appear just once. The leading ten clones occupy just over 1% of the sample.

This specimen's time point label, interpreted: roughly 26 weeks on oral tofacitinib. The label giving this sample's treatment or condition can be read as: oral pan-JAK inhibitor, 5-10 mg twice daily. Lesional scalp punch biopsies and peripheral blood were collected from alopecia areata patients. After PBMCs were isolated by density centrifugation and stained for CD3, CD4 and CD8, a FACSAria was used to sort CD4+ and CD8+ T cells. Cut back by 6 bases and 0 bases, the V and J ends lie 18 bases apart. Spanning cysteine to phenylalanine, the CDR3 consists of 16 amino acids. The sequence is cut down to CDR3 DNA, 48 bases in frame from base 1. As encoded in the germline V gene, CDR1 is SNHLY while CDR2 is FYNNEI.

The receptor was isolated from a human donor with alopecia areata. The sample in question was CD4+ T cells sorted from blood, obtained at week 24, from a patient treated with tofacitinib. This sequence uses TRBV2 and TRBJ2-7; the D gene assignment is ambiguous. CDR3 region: CASSEPLWVSSYEQYF. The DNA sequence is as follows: TGTGCCAGCAGCGAACCCCTATGGGTGAGCTCCTACGAGCAGTACTTC.